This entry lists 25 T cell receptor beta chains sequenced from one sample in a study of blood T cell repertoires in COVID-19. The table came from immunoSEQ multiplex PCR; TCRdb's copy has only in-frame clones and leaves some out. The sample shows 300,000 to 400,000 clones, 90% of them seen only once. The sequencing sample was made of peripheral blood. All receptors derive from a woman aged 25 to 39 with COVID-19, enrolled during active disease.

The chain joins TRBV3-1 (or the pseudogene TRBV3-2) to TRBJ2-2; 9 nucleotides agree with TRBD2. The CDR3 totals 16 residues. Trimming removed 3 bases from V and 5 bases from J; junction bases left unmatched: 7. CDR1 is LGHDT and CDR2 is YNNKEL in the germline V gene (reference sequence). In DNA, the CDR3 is TGTGCCAGCAGCCAGGGAGCGGGAGGAGGAACCGGGGAGCTGTTTTTT. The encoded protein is CASSQGAGGGTGELFF.

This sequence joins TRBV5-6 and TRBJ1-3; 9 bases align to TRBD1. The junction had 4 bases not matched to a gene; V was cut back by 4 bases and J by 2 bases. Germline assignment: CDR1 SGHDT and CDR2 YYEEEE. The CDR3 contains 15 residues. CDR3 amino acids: CASSGGTGTGNTIYF. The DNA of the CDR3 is TGTGCCAGCAGCGGGGGGACAGGGACTGGAAACACCATATATTTT.

The CDR3 DNA is TGTGCCACCCTCTTTGTTGAAAAACTGTTTTTT. Translated: CATLFVEKLFF. The gene calls are TRBV6-5 and TRBJ1-4; unclear D gene. CDR1 MNHEY and CDR2 SVGAGI come from the germline V gene. The CDR3 is made up of 11 amino acids. V lost 10 bases and J lost 7, with 10 bases in between.

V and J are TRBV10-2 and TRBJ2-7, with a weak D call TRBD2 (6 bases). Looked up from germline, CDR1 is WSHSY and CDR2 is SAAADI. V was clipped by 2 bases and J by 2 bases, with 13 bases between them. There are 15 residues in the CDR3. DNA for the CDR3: TGCGCCAGCAGTGAGCTGAGCGGAGGGCCCTACGAGCAGTACTTC. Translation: CASSELSGGPYEQYF.

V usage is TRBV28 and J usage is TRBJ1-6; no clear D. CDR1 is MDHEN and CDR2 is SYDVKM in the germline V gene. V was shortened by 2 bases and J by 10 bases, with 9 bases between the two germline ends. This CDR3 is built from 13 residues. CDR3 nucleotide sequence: TGTGCCAGCAGTTTACGCGGGATCTCACCCCTCCACTTT. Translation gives CASSLRGISPLHF.

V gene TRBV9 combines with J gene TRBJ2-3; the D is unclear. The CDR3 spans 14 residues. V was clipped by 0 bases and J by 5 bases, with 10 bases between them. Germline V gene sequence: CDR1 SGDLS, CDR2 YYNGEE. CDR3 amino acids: CASSVGYLRDTQYF. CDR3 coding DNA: TGTGCCAGCAGCGTAGGTTACCTGAGAGATACGCAGTATTTT.

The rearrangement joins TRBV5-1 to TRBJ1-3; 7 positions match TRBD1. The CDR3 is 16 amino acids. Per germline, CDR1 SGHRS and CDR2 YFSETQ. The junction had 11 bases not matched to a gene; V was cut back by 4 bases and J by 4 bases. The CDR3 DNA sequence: TGCGCCAGCAGCCGATCCAACAGGGGTTCGGGAAACACCATATATTTT. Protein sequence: CASSRSNRGSGNTIYF.

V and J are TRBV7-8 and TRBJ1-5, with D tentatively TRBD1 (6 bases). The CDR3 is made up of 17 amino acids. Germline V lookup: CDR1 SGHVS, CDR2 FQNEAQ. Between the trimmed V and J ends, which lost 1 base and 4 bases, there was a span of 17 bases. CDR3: CASSLGIAGALNQPQHF. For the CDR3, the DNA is TGTGCCAGCAGCTTAGGGATCGCGGGGGCGTTAAATCAGCCCCAGCATTTT.

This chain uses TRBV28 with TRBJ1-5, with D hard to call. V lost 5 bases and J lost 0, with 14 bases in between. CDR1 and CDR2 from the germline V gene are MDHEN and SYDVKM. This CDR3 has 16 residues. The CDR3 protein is CASSPPNFDSNQPQHF. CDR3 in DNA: TGTGCCAGCAGTCCCCCTAATTTTGATAGCAATCAGCCCCAGCATTTT.

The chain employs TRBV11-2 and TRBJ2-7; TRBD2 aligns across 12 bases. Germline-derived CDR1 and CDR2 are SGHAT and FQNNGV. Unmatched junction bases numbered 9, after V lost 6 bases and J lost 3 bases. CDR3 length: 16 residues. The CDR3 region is CASRDRETSGSYEQYF. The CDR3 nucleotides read TGTGCCAGCAGGGACAGAGAGACTAGCGGGAGCTACGAGCAGTACTTC.

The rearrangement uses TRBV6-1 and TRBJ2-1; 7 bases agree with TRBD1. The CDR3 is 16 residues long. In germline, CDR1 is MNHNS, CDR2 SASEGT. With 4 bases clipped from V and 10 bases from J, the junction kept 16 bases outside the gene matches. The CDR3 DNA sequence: TGTGCCAGCAGTGGGACTCCGGGACAGTCCCTCACCGAGCAGTTCTTC. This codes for CASSGTPGQSLTEQFF.

CDR3 in DNA: TGCGCCAGCAGCTTGGGTGGGGCTAATGGCTACACCTTC. Translating it yields CASSLGGANGYTF. The V gene is TRBV5-1, the J gene TRBJ1-2, with D possibly TRBD1 on 5 matching bases. Per germline, CDR1 SGHRS and CDR2 YFSETQ. V dropped 0 bases and J dropped 6 bases, with 9 bases sitting between them. The CDR3 runs 13 residues.

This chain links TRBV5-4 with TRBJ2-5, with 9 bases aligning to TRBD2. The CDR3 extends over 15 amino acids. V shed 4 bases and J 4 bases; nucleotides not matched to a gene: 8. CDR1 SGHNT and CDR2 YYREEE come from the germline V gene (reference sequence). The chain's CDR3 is CASSPRVAGVETQYF. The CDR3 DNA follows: TGTGCCAGCAGCCCTAGGGTAGCGGGAGTAGAGACCCAGTACTTC.

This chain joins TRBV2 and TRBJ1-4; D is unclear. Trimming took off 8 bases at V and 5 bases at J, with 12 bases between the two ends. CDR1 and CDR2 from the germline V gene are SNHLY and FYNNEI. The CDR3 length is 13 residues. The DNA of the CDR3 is TGTGCCAGCGGGAGGCAGTCGAATGAAAAACTGTTTTTT. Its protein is CASGRQSNEKLFF.

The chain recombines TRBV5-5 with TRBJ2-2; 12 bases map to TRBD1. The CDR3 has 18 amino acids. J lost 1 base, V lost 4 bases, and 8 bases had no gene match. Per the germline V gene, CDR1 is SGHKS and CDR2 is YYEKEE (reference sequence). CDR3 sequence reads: CASSIGTGGYLNTGELFF. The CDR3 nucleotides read TGTGCCAGCAGCATTGGGACAGGGGGCTATCTGAACACCGGGGAGCTGTTTTTT.

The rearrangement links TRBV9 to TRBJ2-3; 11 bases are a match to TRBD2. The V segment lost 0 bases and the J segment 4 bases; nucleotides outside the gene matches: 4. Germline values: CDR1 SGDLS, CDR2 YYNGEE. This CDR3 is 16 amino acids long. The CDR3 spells CASSVDSGRVSDTQYF. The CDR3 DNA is TGTGCCAGCAGCGTAGATAGCGGGAGGGTTTCAGATACGCAGTATTTT.

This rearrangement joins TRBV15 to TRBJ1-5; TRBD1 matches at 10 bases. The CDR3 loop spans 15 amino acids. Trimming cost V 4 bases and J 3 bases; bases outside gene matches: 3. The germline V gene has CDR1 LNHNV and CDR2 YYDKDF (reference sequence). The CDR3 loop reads CATSKDRGLNQPQHF. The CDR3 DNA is TGTGCCACCAGCAAAGACAGGGGGCTCAATCAGCCCCAGCATTTT.

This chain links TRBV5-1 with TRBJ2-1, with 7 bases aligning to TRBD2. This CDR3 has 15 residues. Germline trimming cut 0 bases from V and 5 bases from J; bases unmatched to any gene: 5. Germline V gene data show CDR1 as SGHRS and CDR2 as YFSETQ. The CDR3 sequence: CASSLGPSGDNEQFF. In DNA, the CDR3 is TGCGCCAGCAGCTTGGGGCCTAGCGGAGACAATGAGCAGTTCTTC.

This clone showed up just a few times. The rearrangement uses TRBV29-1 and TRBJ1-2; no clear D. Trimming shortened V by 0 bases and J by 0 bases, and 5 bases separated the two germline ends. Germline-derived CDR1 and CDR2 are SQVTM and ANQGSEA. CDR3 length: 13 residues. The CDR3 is CSVEDLANYGYTF. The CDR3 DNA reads TGCAGCGTTGAAGATTTAGCTAACTATGGCTACACCTTC.

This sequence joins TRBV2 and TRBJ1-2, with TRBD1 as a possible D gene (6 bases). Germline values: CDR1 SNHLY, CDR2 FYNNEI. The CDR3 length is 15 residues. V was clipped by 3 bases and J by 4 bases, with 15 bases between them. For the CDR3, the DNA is TGTGCCAGCAGTGATCCCGGGGGGCATAGCTATGGCTACACCTTC. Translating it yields CASSDPGGHSYGYTF.

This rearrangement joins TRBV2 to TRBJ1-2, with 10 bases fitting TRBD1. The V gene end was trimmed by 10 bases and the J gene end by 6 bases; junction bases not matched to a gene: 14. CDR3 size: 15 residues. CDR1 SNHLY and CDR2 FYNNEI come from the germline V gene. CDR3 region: CANEPPGQGIDGYTF. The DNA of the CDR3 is TGTGCCAACGAGCCCCCGGGACAGGGGATTGATGGCTACACCTTC.

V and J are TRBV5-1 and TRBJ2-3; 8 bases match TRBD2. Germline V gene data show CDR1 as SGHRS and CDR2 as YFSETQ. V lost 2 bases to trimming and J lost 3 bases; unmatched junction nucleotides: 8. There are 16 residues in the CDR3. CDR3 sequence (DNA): TGCGCCAGCAGCTTCGGGAAAGCGGGAGAGACAGATACGCAGTATTTT. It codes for CASSFGKAGETDTQYF.

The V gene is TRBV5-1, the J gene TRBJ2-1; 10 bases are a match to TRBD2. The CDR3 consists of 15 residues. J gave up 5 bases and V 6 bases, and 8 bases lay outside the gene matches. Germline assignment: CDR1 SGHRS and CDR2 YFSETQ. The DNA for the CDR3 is TGCGCCAGCACCCCCCTAGCGGGGGACAACAATGAGCAGTTCTTC. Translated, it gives CASTPLAGDNNEQFF.

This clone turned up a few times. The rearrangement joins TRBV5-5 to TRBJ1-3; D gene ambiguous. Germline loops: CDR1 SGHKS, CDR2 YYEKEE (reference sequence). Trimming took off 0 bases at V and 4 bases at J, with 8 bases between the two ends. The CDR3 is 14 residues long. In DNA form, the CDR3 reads TGTGCCAGCAGCTTGGTCGTTTTCGGAAACACCATATATTTT. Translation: CASSLVVFGNTIYF.

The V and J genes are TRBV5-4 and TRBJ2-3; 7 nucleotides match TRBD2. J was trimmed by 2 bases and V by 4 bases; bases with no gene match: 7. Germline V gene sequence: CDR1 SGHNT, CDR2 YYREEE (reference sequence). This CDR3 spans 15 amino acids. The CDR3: CASSREAATTDTQYF. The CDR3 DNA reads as TGTGCCAGCAGCCGGGAGGCCGCCACCACAGATACGCAGTATTTT.